This record looks at one T cell receptor (beta chain) sequence and its context. This clone was found once. There is no known antigen for this receptor. Nothing much larger sits one base from this clone, and base qualities are not available. This record comes from a study of technical replicates of blood from several donors listed by TCRdb under 2017. The protocol used for the library was the immunoSEQ multiplex PCR assay. Here the immuneACCESS table is served through TCRdb, limited to in-frame sequences with V and J called. Missing clones are a known gap in these copies; in checked studies unresolved V genes cover under half, and the rest lacks a known reason. A total of some 79,000 clones appear in this sample, about 91% of them only once. The ten largest clones represent about 0.4% of the sample. The CDR3 holds 17 amino acids from the cysteine to the phenylalanine. Only CDR3 DNA remains: 51 bases, in frame from the first base. CDR1 and CDR2 were assigned from the germline V gene as SGHDN and FVKESK. Clipping removes 0 bases from V and 6 bases from J, with 8 as the unmatched junction base count.

The chain couples TRBV14 to TRBJ2-3; 11 middle bases align to TRBD2. The sequence was obtained from a human donor in good health. Some clones in this sample may be carry-over from other donors' samples. The sequenced material came from T cells isolated from PBMCs. The CDR3 protein sequence reads: CASSQEGLAGFVDTQYF. At the DNA level, the sequence is TGTGCCAGCAGCCAAGAAGGACTAGCGGGTTTTGTGGATACGCAGTATTTT.